The 18 T cell receptor beta chains reported below all come from one sample, sequenced in a study of blood T cells in healthy people across ages. The use of a sample-barcoded 5' primer and a J-beta primer mix characterized a second PCR of about 6 to 11 cycles. TCRdb reprocessed the 5' RACE reads via MiXCR and lists one record per CDR3 protein. This sample yields under 2,000,000 distinct CDR3 sequences, of which about 50% are seen a single time; around 2.1% belongs to the top ten. Source material: blood. Every receptor here comes from a woman in her forties in good health.

The rearrangement joins TRBV29-1 to TRBJ2-1; D unresolved. The better agreement between TRBJ2-7 and the DNA end casts doubt on the J call. The CDR3 sequence is 14 residues long. CDR1 SQVTM and CDR2 ANQGSEA come from the germline V gene. CDR3 in amino acids: CSVEWLSSYNEQYF. In nucleotides, the CDR3 is TGCAGCGTTGAATGGCTGAGCTCCTACAATGAGCAGTACTTC.

This clonotype has just a few counts. The chain links TRBV29-1 to TRBJ1-1; D unclear. This CDR3 spans 13 amino acids. V gave up 1 base and J gave up 0 bases, with 6 bases separating them. CDR1 and CDR2 from the germline V gene are SQVTM and ANQGSEA. The CDR3 DNA reads TGCAGCGTTGAAGGTTTGTTGAACACTGAAGCTTTCTTT. As protein: CSVEGLLNTEAFF. Together with reference TRBV29-1 and TRBJ1-1, the CDR3 gives the full variable domain: SAVISQKPSRDICQRGTSLTIQCQVDSQVTMMFWYRQQPGQSLTLIATANQGSEATYESGFVIDKFPISRPNLTFSTLTVSNMSPEDSSIYLCSVEGLLNTEAFFGQGTRLTVV.

The J gene is TRBJ1-2, the V gene TRBV3-1; D is perhaps TRBD1 (5 bases). Per the germline V gene, CDR1 is LGHDT and CDR2 is YNNKEL (reference sequence). With 11 bases removed from V and 4 bases from J, the gap between germline ends came to 20 bases. This CDR3 is 14 amino acids long. The CDR3 DNA reads as TGTGCCGCAAGCCACCCAGGGACCTCCTATGGCTACACCTTC. This translates into CAASHPGTSYGYTF.

The chain couples TRBV7-2 to TRBJ2-5; 7 positions match TRBD2. Germline CDR1 SGHTA, CDR2 FQGNSA. V was clipped by 1 base and J by 2 bases; unmatched bases: 7. The length of the CDR3 is 16 residues. CDR3 DNA: TGTGCCAGCAGCTTAGGCGGGGGAGTTCCGCAAGAGACCCAGTACTTC. Residues: CASSLGGGVPQETQYF.

The rearrangement uses TRBV12-3 or TRBV12-4 and TRBJ2-1; no clear D. The end of the DNA aligns better with TRBJ2-7, so the J call may be wrong. This CDR3 is built from 18 residues. The CDR3 here is CASSRSEQKDSSYNEQYF. The CDR3 DNA sequence: TGTGCCAGCAGTCGTTCCGAACAAAAAGATAGCTCCTACAATGAGCAGTACTTC.

The V call is TRBV20-1, the J call TRBJ2-5, with D possibly matching TRBD2 (6 bases). There are 15 residues in the CDR3. Between the trimmed V and J ends, which lost 5 bases and 5 bases, there was a span of 21 bases. Germline V gene lookup returns CDR1 DFQATT and CDR2 SNEGSKA (reference sequence). CDR3 loop: CSASRPSGTYETQYF. For the CDR3, the DNA is TGCAGTGCTTCACGTCCGTCCGGGACTTATGAGACCCAGTACTTC.

The chain joins TRBV3-1 to TRBJ2-6; no reliable D call. The CDR3 length is 18 residues. V dropped 2 bases and J dropped 0 bases, with 14 bases sitting between them. Looked up from germline, CDR1 is LGHDT and CDR2 is YNNKEL (reference sequence). The CDR3 DNA is TGTGCCAGCAGCCAACGTTTTATTGCAGGCTCTGGGGCCAACGTCCTGACTTTC. Encoded protein: CASSQRFIAGSGANVLTF.

The sample holds a few counts of this clonotype. The chain uses TRBV27 and TRBJ1-2; 10 bases are a match to TRBD1. Germline CDR1 is MNHEY and CDR2 is SMNVEV (reference sequence). Unmatched junction bases numbered 8, after V lost 2 bases and J lost 8 bases. The CDR3 contains 15 residues. CDR3 region: CASSLIGTGVDGYTF. For the CDR3, the DNA is TGTGCCAGCAGTTTAATTGGGACAGGGGTCGACGGCTACACCTTC.

The chain uses TRBV27 and TRBJ1-2, with 7 bases aligning to TRBD1. From germline, CDR1 is MNHEY and CDR2 SMNVEV (reference sequence). The junction had 3 bases not matched to a gene; V was cut back by 0 bases and J by 2 bases. This CDR3 spans 15 amino acids. The CDR3 protein is CASSLSSQGNYGYTF. The CDR3 bases are TGTGCCAGCAGTTTATCGTCACAGGGGAACTATGGCTACACCTTC.

This chain links TRBV5-1 with TRBJ2-6; no clear D. The CDR3 contains 16 residues. V lost 3 bases and J 0 bases, leaving 10 bases between the germline ends. Looked up from germline, CDR1 is SGHRS and CDR2 is YFSETQ. Here the CDR3 reads CASSSRVISGANVLTF. As DNA, the CDR3 is TGCGCCAGCAGCTCAAGAGTGATCTCTGGGGCCAACGTCCTGACTTTC.

This clonotype was counted a few times. This sequence joins TRBV10-3 and TRBJ1-2; a possible D gene is TRBD1 (5 bases). V shed 3 bases and J shed 4 bases, with 12 bases lying between them. Germline assignment: CDR1 ENHRY and CDR2 SYGVKD. The CDR3 is 14 residues long. The CDR3, as DNA: TGTGCCATCAGTGATGGGACGCAAGCCTATGGCTACACCTTC. Its translation: CAISDGTQAYGYTF.

The chain carries TRBV29-1 and TRBJ2-7, with 9 bases lining up with TRBD1. From germline, CDR1 is SQVTM and CDR2 ANQGSEA. The V and J ends lost 1 base and 5 bases, in that order; junction bases with no gene match: 9. This CDR3 is built from 15 residues. CDR3 in DNA: TGCAGCGTTGAAGTTAGAGGGGGACAGGGAAACGAGCAGTACTTC. Protein sequence: CSVEVRGGQGNEQYF.

The gene calls are TRBV7-2 and TRBJ2-4; TRBD2 might be the D (5 bases). Gene TRBJ2-7 matches the end of the DNA better, so the J call may be wrong. The CDR3 sequence is 14 residues long. The germline CDR1 and CDR2 sequences are SGHTA and FQGNSA. The CDR3: CASTSSSISYEQYF. The DNA of the CDR3 is TGTGCCAGCACCTCGTCTAGCATCTCCTACGAGCAGTACTTC.

This sequence joins TRBV10-3 and TRBJ2-1; unclear D gene. The germline V gene encodes CDR1 ENHRY and CDR2 SYGVKD. This CDR3 is 13 amino acids long. With 3 bases removed from V and 6 bases from J, the gap between germline ends came to 9 bases. The CDR3 DNA sequence: TGTGCCATCAGTGAACGGCTAAGCAATGAGCAGTTCTTC. As protein: CAISERLSNEQFF.

The chain combines TRBV5-1 with TRBJ2-1, with TRBD2 matching 9 bases. V shed 0 bases, J shed 6 bases, and the junction held 4 bases outside the gene matches. Germline values: CDR1 SGHRS, CDR2 YFSETQ. There are 15 residues in the CDR3. The CDR3 region is CASSLASSGGNEQFF. The CDR3 DNA follows: TGCGCCAGCAGCTTGGCCAGTAGCGGGGGCAATGAGCAGTTCTTC.

This chain joins TRBV7-9 and TRBJ2-7, with D perhaps TRBD2 (5 bases). The CDR3 contains 12 residues. The germline V gene encodes CDR1 SEHNR and CDR2 FQNEAQ (reference sequence). With 4 bases removed from V and 7 bases from J, the gap between germline ends came to 11 bases. CDR3 DNA sequence: TGTGCCAGCAGCTCCAGTCCGGGGGAGCAGTACTTC. This translates into CASSSSPGEQYF.

The count of this clonotype is one. This chain connects TRBV28 to TRBJ2-5; a possible D gene is TRBD1 (6 bases). Germline V gene lookup returns CDR1 MDHEN and CDR2 SYDVKM. V was trimmed by 7 bases and J by 6 bases, leaving 15 bases between them. This CDR3 is built from 13 residues. This CDR3 is CASTPRQVQTQYF. The CDR3 DNA follows: TGTGCCAGCACCCCAAGACAGGTCCAGACCCAGTACTTC.

The rearrangement links TRBV18 to TRBJ1-2; D not certain. The CDR3 length is 16 residues. CDR1 and CDR2 from the germline V gene are KGHSH and LQKENI. Trimming stripped 4 bases from V and 6 bases from J, with 21 bases between. Here the CDR3 reads CASSLRTSTEHNGYTF. The CDR3 bases are TGTGCCAGCTCACTTCGAACATCGACGGAACATAATGGCTACACCTTC.